This note documents a single T cell receptor (beta chain) sequence. Which antigen it targets is not known. No per-base quality is available; no much larger clone lies one base away. From the cysteine up to the phenylalanine, the CDR3 has a length of 17 residues. The kept DNA is CDR3 alone, 51 bases in frame from the first base. The germline V and J ends show losses of 0 bases and 4 bases respectively, and no gene match explains 7 bases of the junction. Taken from the germline V gene, the CDR1 and CDR2 loops are LGHNA and YNFKEQ. The source of the sample is a study of T cells in Graves' hyperthyroidism and ophthalmopathy (dated by TCRdb to between 2018 and 2021). Regarding the complete study: Peripheral blood was collected at initial diagnosis, before any treatment. Once sampling was done, hyperthyroidism patients were given methimazole at a starting dose of 30 mg daily, whereas ophthalmopathy patients were given high-dose intravenous methylprednisolone. The 100 discovery patients were randomly split 7:3 into training and test sets. The paper reports TCR Vbeta CDR3 sequencing of some 140 peripheral blood samples: fewer than 50 ophthalmopathy, 75 to 80 hyperthyroidism and approximately 17 progressor patients. An independent validation cohort of under 20 hyperthyroidism patients and 17 patients who later progressed to ophthalmopathy tested prospective prediction of ophthalmopathy. In about 6 Graves' hyperthyroidism patients, the study also compared T-cell repertoires from thyroid tissue with T-cell repertoires from blood. To identify distinguishing TCR V-J signatures, a discovery cohort of 100 or so patients was used, comprising 43 with Graves' ophthalmopathy and about 59 with stable Graves' hyperthyroidism.

What the authors observed across the whole study: In cross-validation, a model built on a 13 V-J signature told ophthalmopathy apart from stable hyperthyroidism with approximately 90% sensitivity and 81% to 82% specificity, and in testing the same model reached 80%/75%. Blood samples also contained most of the expanded thyroid clonotypes (frequency above 0.001), which suggests that blood repertoires may reflect thyroid immune responses. No statistical method was used to fix the sample size in advance, and group allocation was not hidden from the investigators. During validation, the model predicted progression to ophthalmopathy a median of approximately 7 months ahead of onset, with around 70% sensitivity and less than 85% specificity.

The TCR beta CDR3 regions were amplified from RNA transcripts. The TCR CDR3 was subjected to a first round of RT-PCR using the HTBI primer set and the Qiagen OneStep RT-PCR kit. The libraries were constructed in a second round of multiplex PCR and then size-selected and purified. The libraries were sequenced on an Illumina HiSeq2000 using paired-end 100 bp reads. For the original study's pipeline: Raw data were processed with SOAPnuke, discarding reads with adapters, uncalled bases, mean Phred below 15, or no exact constant-primer or identifier match. High-quality paired reads were merged using COPE v1.2.5, and each unique nucleotide sequence was defined as a clonotype. MiTCR v1.1 was used to align the clonotypes against IMGT TRBV, TRBD and TRBJ reference segments. The analysis was restricted to V-J combinations with a frequency above 0.0001, which together covered approximately 99% of the repertoires. The TCS score was defined as F50 (clonal expansion) divided by E x V (chaos), with BLOSUM62-based TCRdist calculated between CDR3 peptides within each V-J. Welch's t-statistics and random forest reduced around 510 V-J features to roughly 13, which were used in a naive Bayes classifier (R e1071). The raw public data were reprocessed by TCRdb itself: fastp quality trimming at Q25, MiXCR clonotype calling, in-frame beta chains only. For every CDR3 protein sequence, its rows merge into one entry that carries the most common genes and DNA. For this entry, the V and J calls and clone size follow TCRdb and not the study's own pipeline. The sample table holds about 600,000 distinct CDR3 sequences, of which more than 12% were seen once. The ten largest clones represent 12% of the sample.

Ophthalmopathy patients had moderately to severely active disease, with a Clinical Activity Score of 3 or more, a NOSPECS grade of 4 or more, and a disease duration of less than 3 months. Exclusion was applied to patients with uncontrolled infections, other autoimmune diseases, pregnancy or lactation. Diagnoses relied on clinical symptoms, serum thyroxine and TRAb, thyroid ultrasound and orbital computed tomography. PBMCs were isolated from 7.5 to 10 ml of fresh peripheral blood by Ficoll-Paque density gradient centrifugation. Total RNA was extracted using Trizol reagent, and RNA quality was assessed on an Agilent 2100 Bioanalyzer.

This clonotype originated in a woman between 50 and 59 years old with Graves' ophthalmopathy. The sample comprised blood. The chain is assembled from TRBV4-2 and TRBJ2-1; TRBD2 aligns with 9 central bases. This receptor has the CDR3 CASSQDTSGGPYNEQFF. The bases read TGTGCCAGCAGCCAAGATACGAGCGGGGGGCCTTACAATGAGCAGTTCTTC.